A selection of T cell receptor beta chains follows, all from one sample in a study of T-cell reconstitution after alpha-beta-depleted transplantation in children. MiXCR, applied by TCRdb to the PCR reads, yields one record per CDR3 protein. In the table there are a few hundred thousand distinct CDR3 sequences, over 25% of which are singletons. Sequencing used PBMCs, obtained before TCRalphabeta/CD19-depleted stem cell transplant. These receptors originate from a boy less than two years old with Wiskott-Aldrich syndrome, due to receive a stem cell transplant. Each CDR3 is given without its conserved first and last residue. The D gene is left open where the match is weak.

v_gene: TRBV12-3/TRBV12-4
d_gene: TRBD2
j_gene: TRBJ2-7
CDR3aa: ASSPRSGTSGYEQY

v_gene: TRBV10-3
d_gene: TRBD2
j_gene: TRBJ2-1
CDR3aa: AIRMTSGRPYNEQF

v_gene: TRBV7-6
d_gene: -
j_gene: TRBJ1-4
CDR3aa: ASSLFPAPNEKLF

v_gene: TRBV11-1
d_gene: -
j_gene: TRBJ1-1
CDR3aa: ASSFFEGSTEAF

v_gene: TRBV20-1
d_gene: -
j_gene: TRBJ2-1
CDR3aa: SAKAPGGRHEQF

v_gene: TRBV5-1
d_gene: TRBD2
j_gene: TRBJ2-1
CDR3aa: ASSFPRASGRGNEQF

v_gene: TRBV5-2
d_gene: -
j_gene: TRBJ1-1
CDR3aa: ASTVARGPNTEAF

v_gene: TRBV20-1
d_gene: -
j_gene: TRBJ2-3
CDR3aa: SARPPDGTDTQY

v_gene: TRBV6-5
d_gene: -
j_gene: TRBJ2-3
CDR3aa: ASSYSTDLGADTQY

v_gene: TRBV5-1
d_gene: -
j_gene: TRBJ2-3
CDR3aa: ASSLADYDTDTQY

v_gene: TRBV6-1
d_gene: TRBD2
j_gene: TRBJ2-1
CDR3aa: ASRQNRASGMYNEQF

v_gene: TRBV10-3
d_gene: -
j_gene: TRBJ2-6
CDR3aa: AIRENFGTGANVLT

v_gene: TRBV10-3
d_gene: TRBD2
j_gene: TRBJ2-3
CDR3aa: AISDASGSDTQY

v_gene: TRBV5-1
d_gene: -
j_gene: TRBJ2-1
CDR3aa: ASSYVAYNEQF

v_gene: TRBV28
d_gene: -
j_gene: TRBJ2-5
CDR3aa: ASKRGSQETQY

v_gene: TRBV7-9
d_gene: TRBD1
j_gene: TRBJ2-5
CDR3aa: ASSLRGQSMKTQY

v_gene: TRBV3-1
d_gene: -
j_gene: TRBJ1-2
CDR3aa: ASSQEMRRTGYT

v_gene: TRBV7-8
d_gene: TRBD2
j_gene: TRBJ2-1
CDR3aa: ASSFKLAGVENEQF

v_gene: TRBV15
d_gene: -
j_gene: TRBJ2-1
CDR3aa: ATSRRGARDEQF

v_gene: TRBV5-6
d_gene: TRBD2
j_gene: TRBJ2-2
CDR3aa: ASSLELAGGSSNTGELF

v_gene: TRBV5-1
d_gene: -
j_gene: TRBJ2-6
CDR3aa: ASSLWGALDSGANVLT

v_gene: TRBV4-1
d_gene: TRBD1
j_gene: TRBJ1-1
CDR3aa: ASSQETGGRRAF

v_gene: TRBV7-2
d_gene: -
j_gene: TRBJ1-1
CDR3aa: ASSFRQSPLGNTEAF

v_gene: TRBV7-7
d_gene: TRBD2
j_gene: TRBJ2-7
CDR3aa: ASSLTSETEQY

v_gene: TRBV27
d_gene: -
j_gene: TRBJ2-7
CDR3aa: ASSLGPMPYEQY

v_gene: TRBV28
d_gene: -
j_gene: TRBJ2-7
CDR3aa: ASTGYEQY